The source of this TCR beta chain is a study of blood T cell repertoires in COVID-19. On the study more broadly: Two negative PCRs, clearance, or symptom resolution characterized the recovered Cohort 3 donors. Nucleic acid was either cDNA or gDNA, and it came from T cells, B-cell-depleted T cells, or PBMCs.

Assay used: immunoSEQ multiplex PCR; TCRdb lists only in-frame clones, some missing. The sample lists hundreds of thousands of clones, 85% to 90% occurring once. Germline V CDR1 and CDR2: SGHTA, FQGTGA. This CDR3 contains 14 residues. The ends were cut back, 0 bases at V and 4 bases at J, with 10 bases in the middle. This chain links TRBV7-3 with TRBJ2-7, with a possible D match to TRBD1 (8 bases). The sequenced sample consisted of PBMCs or T cells enriched from blood (not recorded which). This clonotype was obtained from a woman in her fifties or sixties in a cohort exposed to, infected with or recovered from COVID-19 (not recorded which). CDR3 nucleotide sequence: TGTGCCAGCAGCTTAACACAGGGGGGGTACGAGCAGTACTTC. Its protein product is CASSLTQGGYEQYF.